This paragraph reports one TCR beta chain. Germline trimming cut 3 bases from V and 5 bases from J; bases unmatched to any gene: 6. CDR1 SGHAT and CDR2 FQNNGV come from the germline V gene. The CDR3 sequence is 14 residues long. The PCR made use of 60 Vbeta and 13 Jbeta primers. Sequenced by immunoSEQ multiplex PCR; TCRdb stores in-frame clones only, minus some. This table holds about 130,000 clones, over 60% found once. The sample belongs to a study of cytomegalovirus exposure and HLA in healthy donors. The overall study: The study's early data release held about 80 million unique TCRs from HLA-typed donors.

The chain uses TRBV11-2 and TRBJ2-7; 8 bases fit TRBD1. The sequence was obtained from a woman aged 40 to 50 in good health and CMV-seropositive. The specimen sequenced was PBMCs. The CDR3 protein is CASSFVQGGDEQYF. The CDR3 coding sequence is TGTGCCAGCAGCTTTGTACAGGGGGGTGACGAGCAGTACTTC.